This entry is about one TCR beta chain. The sample is drawn from a study of cytotoxic CD8 clonotypes in ibrutinib-treated CLL. The repertoire was sequenced with immunoSEQ multiplex PCR; TCRdb's copy has only in-frame clones and lacks some. In the table there are around 140,000 clones, approximately 80% of which are singletons. V lost 7 bases to trimming and J lost 5 bases; unmatched junction nucleotides: 6. There are 14 residues in the CDR3. The germline CDR1 and CDR2 sequences are SNHLY and FYNNEI. The sequence was obtained from a human donor with chronic lymphocytic leukemia. The material was PBMCs, obtained after 12 months of ibrutinib treatment. The genes are TRBV2 and TRBJ2-2; TRBD1 matches 8 bases. The CDR3 DNA follows: TGTGCCAGCAAAAGGACAGGGACGACCGGGGAGCTGTTTTTT. Translated: CASKRTGTTGELFF.